These 19 T cell receptor beta chains were all obtained from the same sample, sequenced in a study of blood T cells in healthy people across ages. Primed by a sample-barcoded 5' primer and a J-beta primer mix, a second PCR proceeded for 7 to 11 cycles. TCRdb re-called the 5' RACE reads through MiXCR, storing one row per CDR3 protein. Among over a million distinct CDR3 sequences listed, about 23% were seen once. This same sample was also taken into another study, of T cells of mothers and their children.

Sequences were obtained from blood. These receptors were collected from a girl aged 2-10 years in good health.

This clonotype showed up just a few times. The junction and the germline gene differ at one end; a read error may be behind it. The genes are TRBV7-2 and TRBJ2-1; possibly TRBD1 for D (7 bases). Germline CDR1 reads SGHTA; CDR2 reads FQGNSA. This CDR3 contains 14 residues. CDR3 amino acids: CASSLDVGAGQLIF. The DNA for the CDR3 is TGTGCCAGCAGCTTAGATGTAGGGGCGGGACAGTTGATCTTC.

A few counts support this clonotype. V and J are TRBV21-1 and TRBJ1-4; TRBD1 is the table's D call and was not checked against the DNA. TRBV21-1 is flagged as a pseudogene. This CDR3 is built from 21 residues. The CDR3 nucleotides are TGTGCCAGCAGCAAAGGAGGGGACCCACAGGGGGCGCTTAGATCTTGGGAAAAACTGTTTTTT. Residues: CASSKGGDPQGALRSWEKLFF.

This rearrangement joins TRBV24-1 to TRBJ2-5; possibly TRBD1 or TRBD2 for D (5 bases each). Germline V gives CDR1 KGHDR, CDR2 SFDVKD. V lost 7 bases, J lost 2 bases, and 13 bases lay in between. This CDR3 is built from 14 residues. The CDR3 region has the DNA TGTGCCACCAGCGGGACCCAGAGACAAGAGACCCAGTACTTC. Translated: CATSGTQRQETQYF.

The rearrangement uses TRBV6-6 and TRBJ2-7; D ambiguous. This CDR3 has 14 amino acids. The germline gives CDR1 MNHNY, CDR2 SVGAGI (reference sequence). Trimming stripped 7 bases from V and 1 base from J, with 14 bases between. The CDR3 nucleotides read TGTGCCAGCAACGATGAAACAACGTCCTACGAGCAGTACTTC. Its protein is CASNDETTSYEQYF.

This clonotype was picked up a small number of times. This chain joins TRBV28 and TRBJ2-5, with D perhaps matching TRBD1 or TRBD2 (6 bases each). The better agreement between TRBJ2-7 and the DNA end casts doubt on the J call. Germline V gene sequence: CDR1 MDHEN, CDR2 SYDVKM. The CDR3 totals 18 residues. The CDR3 DNA sequence: TGTGCCAGCAGGTTTACCTCGGGGGTAACAGGGACATTCTACGAGCAGTACTTC. Its translation: CASRFTSGVTGTFYEQYF.

This clonotype was counted a few times. This chain uses TRBV27 with TRBJ2-5, with 7 bases identical to TRBD2. The DNA matches TRBJ2-7 better at its end, which makes the J call doubtful. The CDR3 extends over 15 amino acids. Germline CDR1 is MNHEY and CDR2 is SMNVEV (reference sequence). The CDR3 DNA sequence: TGTGCCAGCACTCCCGGGCTAGCGGAGGTACACGAGCAGTACTTC. The encoded protein is CASTPGLAEVHEQYF.

This clonotype was found a few times. The chain couples TRBV4-3 to TRBJ2-7; TRBD2 might be the D (5 bases). V lost 0 bases and J 7 bases, leaving 13 bases between the germline ends. The CDR3 extends over 14 amino acids. Germline V lookup: CDR1 LGHNA, CDR2 YSLEER. The CDR3 loop reads CASSQDHGVTEQYF. DNA for the CDR3: TGCGCCAGCAGCCAAGATCACGGGGTGACGGAGCAGTACTTC.

The V and J genes are TRBV29-1 and TRBJ2-2; no reliable D call. CDR1 and CDR2 (germline): SQVTM, ANQGSEA. Trimming cost V 5 bases and J 1 base, with 5 bases left between them. CDR3 length equals 12 residues. CDR3 protein: CSVSRNTGELFF. CDR3 in DNA: TGCAGCGTTTCCAGGAACACCGGGGAGCTGTTTTTT.

The chain has TRBV5-1 and TRBJ2-5; no reliable D call. The V gene lost 0 bases and the J gene lost 4 bases, with 10 bases spanning the gap. This CDR3 is 14 amino acids long. Germline V CDR1 and CDR2: SGHRS, YFSETQ. The CDR3 DNA is TGCGCCAGCAGCTTGGATGTGGGTCCAGAGACCCAGTACTTC. It encodes CASSLDVGPETQYF.

This clonotype was counted between two and nine times. The junction departs from germline at one end; a sequencing error may be responsible. The chain couples TRBV20-1 to TRBJ2-1, with 9 nucleotides matching TRBD1. Germline lookup yields CDR1 DFQATT and CDR2 SNEGSKA (reference sequence). The CDR3 has 14 amino acids. CDR3 DNA sequence: TGCGGTGCTTCCGGGACAGGGTATTACAATGAGCAGTTCTTC. Protein sequence: CGASGTGYYNEQFF.

This clonotype was detected only a few times. CDR3: CSAGQGLQETQYF. The CDR3 DNA reads as TGCAGTGCTGGACAGGGGCTCCAAGAGACCCAGTACTTC. The rearrangement uses TRBV20-1 and TRBJ2-5, with TRBD1 matching 9 bases. The trim removed 5 bases at V and 1 base at J, leaving 2 bases unmatched. Germline CDR1 DFQATT, CDR2 SNEGSKA (reference sequence). The CDR3 has 13 amino acids.

The rearrangement uses TRBV7-9 and TRBJ2-3; no firm D call. With 5 bases removed from V and 6 bases from J, the gap between germline ends came to 9 bases. CDR1 SEHNR and CDR2 FQNEAQ come from the germline V gene (reference sequence). CDR3 length equals 12 residues. Written as DNA, the CDR3 is TGTGCCAGCAGCCCCCTAAAGGATACGCAGTATTTT. It specifies CASSPLKDTQYF.

The chain links TRBV27 to TRBJ2-3; 12 nucleotides line up with TRBD2. CDR1 is MNHEY, CDR2 SMNVEV, per germline (reference sequence). The junction had 11 bases not matched to a gene; V was cut back by 5 bases and J by 2 bases. The CDR3 totals 18 residues. The CDR3 loop reads CASSLLSTSGGLTDTQYF. The CDR3 region has the DNA TGTGCCAGCAGTCTCCTCTCGACTAGCGGGGGACTCACAGATACGCAGTATTTT.

This clonotype was recorded a few times. J is TRBJ2-3 and V is TRBV2; TRBD2 matches 9 bases. Germline-derived CDR1 and CDR2 are SNHLY and FYNNEI. The CDR3 is 13 amino acids. With 5 bases clipped from V and 4 bases from J, the junction kept 1 base outside the gene matches. The CDR3 protein is CASSQREADTQYF. The CDR3 coding sequence is TGTGCCAGCAGTCAGCGGGAGGCAGATACGCAGTATTTT.

The chain uses TRBV29-1 and TRBJ2-3, with D unresolved. Per the germline V gene, CDR1 is SQVTM and CDR2 is ANQGSEA. V dropped 0 bases and J dropped 4 bases, with 17 bases sitting between them. This CDR3 contains 16 residues. CDR3 sequence: CSVEDPGRVVSDTQYF. Written as DNA, the CDR3 is TGCAGCGTTGAAGACCCAGGACGAGTCGTCTCAGATACGCAGTATTTT.

The chain has TRBV7-2 and TRBJ2-1; possibly TRBD2 for D (6 bases). This CDR3 comprises 16 residues. V was cut by 1 base and J by 6 bases, with 16 bases left in between. Per the germline V gene, CDR1 is SGHTA and CDR2 is FQGNSA. The CDR3 loop reads CASSLEGTLVSNEQFF. CDR3 DNA sequence: TGTGCCAGCAGCTTAGAGGGGACTCTTGTATCCAATGAGCAGTTCTTC.

CDR3 nucleotides: TGTGCCAGCAGTTACCTGACAGGGGAAGGTTCACCCCTCCACTTT. This sequence encodes CASSYLTGEGSPLHF. The gene calls are TRBV6-2 or TRBV6-3 and TRBJ1-6; 8 bases fit TRBD1. Per germline, CDR1 MNHEY and CDR2 SVGEGT. Germline trimming cut 2 bases from V and 9 bases from J; bases unmatched to any gene: 6. The CDR3 length is 15 residues.

The chain uses TRBV6-5 and TRBJ2-4; D gene unclear. This CDR3 is built from 14 residues. Germline CDR1 is MNHEY and CDR2 is SVGAGI. Trimming stripped 0 bases from V and 14 bases from J, with 17 bases between. The CDR3 nucleotides read TGTGCCAGCAGTTACTCCTCCTCTAGGAGCTGGAAGTACTTC. Translating it yields CASSYSSSRSWKYF.

The chain employs TRBV7-2 and TRBJ2-7; 8 nucleotides match TRBD2. J was trimmed by 7 bases and V by 2 bases; bases with no gene match: 10. Germline CDR1 and CDR2: SGHTA and FQGNSA. There are 15 residues in the CDR3. The CDR3 loop is CASSLSGGRTTEQYF. The DNA of the CDR3 is TGTGCCAGCAGCTTATCTGGCGGGAGGACGACAGAGCAGTACTTC.